One sample yielded the 14 T cell receptor beta chains listed below, sequenced in a study of T cells in women clearing cervical HPV infection. Profiling relied on immunoSEQ multiplex PCR, and the TCRdb table lists in-frame clones only, not all of them. The ten top clones account for about 5%, within a sample of tens of thousands of clones. The sample taken for sequencing was blood buffy coat. These receptors were obtained from a woman between 18 and 70 years old with a cervical HPV16 infection that either progressed to CIN3+ or cleared (not recorded which).

A note on this clone: The sequenced fragment ends 3 residues before the CDR3 boundary, so the rest is inferred from the germline J gene. The chain uses TRBV20-1 and TRBJ2-1; 11 bases map to TRBD2. Trimming took 0 bases from V and 9 from J; bases not matched to a gene: 13. This CDR3 has 17 amino acids. Germline V gene sequence: CDR1 DFQATT, CDR2 SNEGSKA (reference sequence). The CDR3 loop is CSARDPASGGFKGEQFF. CDR3 DNA, as far as it was read: TGCAGTGCTAGAGATCCGGCTAGCGGGGGGTTCAAAGGTGAG.

This clone counts as medium-sized (0.01 to 0.1%) by frequency. The read ends 3 residues before the CDR3 terminus; that terminus is restored from the germline J gene. The chain has TRBV29-1 and TRBJ2-4; 8 nucleotides align to TRBD2. Losses at the gene ends were 7 bases for V and 0 bases for J; bases not matched to a gene: 2. The CDR3 is 13 amino acids. Germline lookup yields CDR1 SQVTM and CDR2 ANQGSEA. The CDR3 bases that were read are TGCAGCGCCGGGGGGGTAGCCAAAAACATT. Residues: CSAGGVAKNI. The complete CDR3 sequence is CSAGGVAKNIQYF.

Turning to this clone: From the germline J gene comes the end of the CDR3, since the read stops 3 residues before it. This chain uses TRBV7-9 with TRBJ1-5, with 8 bases matching TRBD1. This CDR3 spans 13 amino acids. V gave up 5 bases and J gave up 7 bases; unmatched junction bases: 4. Germline CDR1 and CDR2: SEHNR and FQNEAQ (reference sequence). Partial CDR3 DNA: TGTGCCAGCAGCGGACAGGGTCGACAGCCC. It yields the protein CASSGQGRQP. The CDR3, in full, reads CASSGQGRQPQHF.

A word on this clone: The CDR3 goes on 3 residues after the read ends, and that part is filled in from the germline J gene. The V and J genes are TRBV7-2 and TRBJ2-3; 7 bases agree with TRBD2. CDR3 length: 12 amino acids. Germline V gene sequence: CDR1 SGHTA, CDR2 FQGNSA. The covered CDR3 bases are TGTGCCAGCAGGGGGGGGGAAGAGACG. This encodes CASRGGEET. The whole CDR3 region reads CASRGGEETQYF. The complete variable domain, with remaining parts taken from reference TRBV7-2 and TRBJ2-3, reads GAGVSQSPSNKVTEKGKDVELRCDPISGHTALYWYRQSLGQGLEFLIYFQGNSAPDKSGLPSDRFSAERTGGSVSTLTIQRTQQEDSAVYLCASRGGEETQYFGPGTRLTVL.

As to this clone: The CDR3 goes on 3 residues after the read ends, and that part is filled in from the germline J gene. This sequence joins TRBV18 and TRBJ2-2; no clear D. The CDR3 contains 15 residues. Looked up from germline, CDR1 is KGHSH and CDR2 is LQKENI. CDR3 bases read: TGTGCCAGCTCACCCGGTGAGCTTTATAATTCGCCG. Its protein product is CASSPGELYNSP. The full CDR3 sequence reads CASSPGELYNSPLFF.

In regard to this clone: From the germline J gene comes the end of the CDR3, since the read stops 3 residues before it. The V and J genes are TRBV5-1 and TRBJ2-5, with a tentative D call TRBD2 (7 bases). V was shortened by 4 bases and J by 4 bases, with 23 bases between the two germline ends. This CDR3 region has 17 residues. Germline V lookup: CDR1 SGHRS, CDR2 YFSETQ. The CDR3 DNA, read in part, is TGCGCCAGCAGCGGAGTTGCACGAGGGGGGGTAGGAGAGACC. This gives the protein CASSGVARGGVGET. The whole CDR3 reads CASSGVARGGVGETQYF.

On this clone itself: The read terminates 3 residues before the CDR3 end, so the remaining end is supplied by the germline J gene. V and J are TRBV27 and TRBJ2-7; tentative D call: TRBD1 (5 bases). The CDR3 covers 13 residues. CDR1 is MNHEY and CDR2 is SMNVEV in the germline V gene (reference sequence). V was trimmed by 4 bases and J by 2 bases, leaving 9 bases between them. Partial CDR3 DNA: TGTGCCAGCAGTTCCACAGGTCCCTACGAG. Translating it yields CASSSTGPYE. Given in full, the CDR3 is CASSSTGPYEQYF.

Notes on this clone: The missing CDR3 end, 3 residues past where the read stops, is filled in from the germline J gene. This chain connects TRBV6-2 or TRBV6-3 to TRBJ1-3, with D unresolved. This CDR3 is 15 amino acids long. Deletions cut 5 bases from V and 7 bases from J, with 18 bases between. From germline, CDR1 is MNHEY and CDR2 SVGEGT. The CDR3 loop reads CASSMAADNRNTIYF. CDR3 bases read: TGTGCCAGCAGTATGGCGGCAGATAACCGGAACACC.

About this clone itself: Read sequence stops 3 residues before the CDR3 end, and the germline J gene provides the missing end. The rearrangement uses TRBV30 and TRBJ1-5, with 12 nucleotides matching TRBD1. CDR3 size: 16 residues. V was clipped by 0 bases and J by 6 bases; unmatched bases: 6. Germline loops: CDR1 GTSNPN, CDR2 SVGIG (reference sequence). The DNA read from the CDR3 is TGTGCCTGGAGTGTGGAAGGGACAGGGGGCCCTCAGCCC. Its protein is CAWSVEGTGGPQP. The whole CDR3 reads CAWSVEGTGGPQPQHF. Full variable domain (rest looked up from reference TRBV30 and TRBJ1-5): SQTIHQWPATLVQPVGSPLSLECTVEGTSNPNLYWYRQAAGRGLQLLFYSVGIGQISSEVPQNLSASRPQDRQFILSSKKLLLSDSGFYLCAWSVEGTGGPQPQHFGDGTRLSIL.

A note on this clone: Coverage ceases 3 residues before the CDR3 finishes, and the germline J gene fills in the end. V usage is TRBV7-2 and J usage is TRBJ2-5; D not certain. The germline CDR1 and CDR2 sequences are SGHTA and FQGNSA. Trimming shortened V by 5 bases and J by 1 base, and 11 bases separated the two germline ends. The CDR3 sequence is 14 residues long. Incomplete CDR3 DNA: TGTGCCAGCAGCCGCCCCGACATCCAAGAGACC. Translating gives CASSRPDIQET. The entire CDR3 is CASSRPDIQETQYF.

Regarding this clone: Coverage ceases 3 residues before the CDR3 finishes, and the germline J gene fills in the end. The V call is TRBV20-1, the J call TRBJ2-1; TRBD2 matches 16 bases. Germline V lookup: CDR1 DFQATT, CDR2 SNEGSKA (reference sequence). With V trimmed by 0 bases and J by 8 bases, 16 bases remained unmatched. The CDR3 spans 20 residues. The CDR3 reads CSARELSGTSGGAFNYEQFF. CDR3 DNA (partial): TGCAGTGCTAGAGAACTGTCCGGGACTAGCGGGGGGGCATTCAACTATGAG.

With respect to this clone: The read ends 3 residues early relative to the CDR3; the germline J gene fills the gap. J is TRBJ2-1 and V is TRBV7-9, with 8 bases aligning to TRBD2. Trimming at V came to 4 bases and at J to 4 bases, leaving 6 bases not matched to a gene. CDR1 and CDR2 from the germline V gene are SEHNR and FQNEAQ (reference sequence). The CDR3 has 15 residues. The DNA read from the CDR3 is TGTGCCAGCAGCTCCGGGGGGGCGGTTTACAATGAG. This sequence encodes CASSSGGAVYNE. From start to end, the CDR3 is CASSSGGAVYNEQFF.

On this clone: From the germline J gene comes the end of the CDR3, since the read stops 3 residues before it. The V call is TRBV4-1, the J call TRBJ2-5; 12 bases align to TRBD2. CDR1 is MGHRA and CDR2 is YSYEKL in the germline V gene. The CDR3 has 17 residues. V gave up 1 base and J gave up 3 bases; unmatched junction bases: 6. The CDR3 region is CASSQVRLAGGKETQYF. The CDR3 bases that were read are TGCGCCAGCAGCCAAGTACGGCTAGCGGGGGGGAAAGAGACC.

CDR3 protein: CSVVGQGVNQPQHF. The CDR3 bases that were read are TGCAGCGTTGTAGGGCAGGGGGTCAATCAGCCC. The chain combines TRBV29-1 with TRBJ1-5; 7 nucleotides line up with TRBD1. From the germline J gene comes the end of the CDR3, since the read stops 3 residues before it. The germline V gene encodes CDR1 SQVTM and CDR2 ANQGSEA. V gave up 4 bases and J gave up 3 bases; unmatched junction bases: 6. This CDR3 comprises 14 residues.